This T cell receptor beta chain appears in the sequencing data of a study of cytomegalovirus exposure and HLA in healthy donors. Study-level results: Cytomegalovirus-associated status was assigned to more than 150 TCR beta chains. More clonal expansion characterized HLA-associated TCR beta chains than equally common others in a later analysis. Being productive about 90% or about 30% of the time was typical of most TCR beta V segments in an earlier analysis. Rarity characterized most TCR sequences, yet some public TCRs appeared in many donors.

After removal of 4 bases from V and 1 base from J, the junction contained 7 bases not matched to a gene. The CDR3 has 16 amino acids. Germline lookup yields CDR1 SGHAT and CDR2 FQNNGV. A multiplex PCR was run with 60 Vbeta primers and 13 Jbeta primers. Assay: immunoSEQ multiplex PCR; the TCRdb copy retains only in-frame clones and omits some. This sample contains 35,000 to 45,000 clones. A remark on this clone: Its cognate antigen is unknown.

The sequence was collected from a woman aged 25 to 39 in good health and CMV-seropositive. The source material was PBMCs. The chain has TRBV11-2 and TRBJ2-7; TRBD1 matches at 10 bases. CDR3 sequence: CASSSYGTGESYEQYF. For the CDR3, the DNA is TGTGCCAGCAGCTCGTACGGGACAGGGGAATCCTACGAGCAGTACTTC.